This entry concerns a single T cell receptor (beta chain). These data are taken from a study of CXCR3-negative and CXCR3-positive naive CD8 T cells. The length of the CDR3 is 11 residues. Germline V lookup: CDR1 MGHDK, CDR2 SYGVNS. CD45RO-CCR7+CD27+CD95- marked naive CD8+ T cells. In preparing the TRB cDNA libraries, 5' RACE with UMI labels was used. Following a re-call of the 5' RACE reads, TCRdb has one entry per CDR3 protein and lacks DNA. In total, the table holds 5,000 to 6,500 distinct CDR3 sequences. This receptor was identified in a human donor in good health. Some clones in this sample may be carry-over from other donors' samples. The specimen was naive CXCR3- CD8+ T cells from blood. Subset in this sample: CD45RO-CCR7+CD27+CD95- naive CD8+ T cells lacking CXCR3 (TNR3-). The chain employs TRBV25-1 and TRBJ2-7. CDR3 amino acids: CASSESTEQYF.